Listed here are 18 T cell receptor beta chains from one sample, sequenced in a study of regulatory dendritic cells for organ transplantation. CFSE-labeled sorted T cells met regulatory or mature dendritic cells for under 6 days. For these receptors, no antigen is known. Repertoires were generated with immunoSEQ multiplex PCR, while TCRdb's copy carries only in-frame clones and drops some. The sample has 3,500 to 4,000 clones; 45% to 65% are singletons. Input material: memory CD8+ T cells from blood cultured with dendritic cells. The subset denotes: CD45RO+ memory T cells. These receptors were taken from a human donor in good health.

Note on this clone: In the same sample, other DNA sequences code for this CDR3. The chain joins TRBV27 to TRBJ2-7; D uncertain. The V and J ends lost 3 bases and 5 bases respectively, with 5 bases between them. The length of the CDR3 is 11 residues. Germline values: CDR1 MNHEY, CDR2 SMNVEV (reference sequence). The CDR3 protein is CASSFGNEQYF. The CDR3 nucleotides read TGTGCCAGCAGTTTTGGCAACGAGCAGTACTTC.

This clone was counted between two and nine times. The chain recombines TRBV5-1 with TRBJ2-6, with 9 bases aligning to TRBD1. From germline, CDR1 is SGHRS and CDR2 YFSETQ. This CDR3 spans 19 amino acids. The V gene end was trimmed by 3 bases and the J gene end by 0 bases; junction bases not matched to a gene: 10. In DNA form, the CDR3 reads TGCGCCAGCAGCTCCCCTCCGGGACAGGGCAACTCTGGGGCCAACGTCCTGACTTTC. Protein product: CASSSPPGQGNSGANVLTF.

The chain employs TRBV5-4 and TRBJ2-1; D unclear. Germline V CDR1 and CDR2: SGHNT, YYREEE (reference sequence). The CDR3 loop spans 15 amino acids. Trimming took 0 bases from V and 8 from J, leaving 15 bases between them. The CDR3 region is CASSLDVGPNYEQFF. CDR3 nucleotide sequence: TGTGCCAGCAGCTTGGATGTGGGCCCCAATTATGAGCAGTTCTTC.

The J gene is TRBJ1-5, the V gene TRBV5-8, with a tentative D call TRBD1 (5 bases). The germline CDR1 and CDR2 sequences are SGHTS and YDEGEE. This CDR3 has 15 amino acids. V was trimmed by 3 bases and J by 2 bases, leaving 12 bases between them. CDR3 nucleotides: TGTGCCAGCAGCTCCCAGGGTGTGGGCAATCAGCCCCAGCATTTT. It translates to CASSSQGVGNQPQHF. The full variable domain, in which reference TRBV5-8 and TRBJ1-5 provide the parts outside the CDR3, is EAGVTQSPTHLIKTRGQQATLRCSPISGHTSVYWYQQALGLGLQFLLWYDEGEERNRGNFPPRFSGRQFPNYSSELNVNALELEDSALYLCASSSQGVGNQPQHFGDGTRLSIL.

The chain links TRBV9 to TRBJ2-1; possibly TRBD2 for D (7 bases). CDR1 SGDLS and CDR2 YYNGEE come from the germline V gene. The CDR3 runs to 14 residues. The V end was cut by 6 bases, the J end by 0 bases, with 10 bases between. The CDR3: CASNGGRSYNEQFF. CDR3 nucleotide sequence: TGTGCCAGCAACGGGGGGCGCTCCTACAATGAGCAGTTCTTC.

The chain has TRBV6-1 and TRBJ2-5; TRBD1 agrees at 10 bases. Germline V gene sequence: CDR1 MNHNS, CDR2 SASEGT. The CDR3 extends over 15 amino acids. The V segment lost 6 bases and the J segment 2 bases; nucleotides outside the gene matches: 6. Here the CDR3 DNA reads TGTGCCAGCAGCCAGACAGGGGGCTGGCAAGAGACCCAGTACTTC. Translated, it gives CASSQTGGWQETQYF.

The chain recombines TRBV25-1 with TRBJ2-4; TRBD1 matches at 7 bases. The CDR3 spans 17 residues. V gave up 4 bases and J gave up 7 bases; unmatched junction bases: 16. Germline CDR1 reads MGHDK; CDR2 reads SYGVNS. The CDR3: CASSGLGRTGAVNIQYF. CDR3 DNA: TGTGCCAGCAGTGGATTGGGGCGAACAGGGGCGGTGAACATTCAGTACTTC.

This clone has only one observation. CDR3 loop: CASSINRDSSYNSPLHF. DNA of the CDR3: TGCGCCAGCAGCATTAACCGGGACAGCTCCTATAATTCACCCCTCCACTTT. The chain employs TRBV5-1 and TRBJ1-6; 7 positions match TRBD1. The germline V gene encodes CDR1 SGHRS and CDR2 YFSETQ. Trimming at V came to 4 bases and at J to 0 bases, leaving 7 bases not matched to a gene. The CDR3 is made up of 17 amino acids.

This chain links TRBV4-1 with TRBJ2-7, with 7 positions matching TRBD2. This CDR3 has 15 amino acids. Germline-derived CDR1 and CDR2 are MGHRA and YSYEKL. The V gene end was trimmed by 2 bases and the J gene end by 12 bases; junction bases not matched to a gene: 16. The CDR3 DNA is TGCGCCAGCAGCCAATTGGGAATCTCGGGGGGTTACCGGTACTTC. Translating gives CASSQLGISGGYRYF.

The chain is built from TRBV29-1 and TRBJ1-2, with 8 bases that match TRBD1. This CDR3 has 13 residues. Germline values: CDR1 SQVTM, CDR2 ANQGSEA. The V and J ends lost 4 bases and 6 bases, in that order; junction bases with no gene match: 7. The CDR3 DNA follows: TGCAGCGTTGGGACCGGACAGGGAGATGGCTACACCTTC. Protein: CSVGTGQGDGYTF.

This rearrangement joins TRBV12-5 to TRBJ2-2; TRBD2 might be the D (5 bases). V was shortened by 5 bases and J by 0 bases, with 13 bases between the two germline ends. CDR1 LGHNT and CDR2 FRNRAP come from the germline V gene. This CDR3 region has 16 residues. CDR3 region: CASGPLANANTGELFF. The CDR3 DNA sequence: TGTGCTAGTGGTCCCTTAGCGAACGCGAACACCGGGGAGCTGTTTTTT.

J is TRBJ1-2 and V is TRBV4-2; TRBD1 aligns across 8 bases. This CDR3 region has 15 residues. Trimming removed 0 bases from V and 7 bases from J; junction bases left unmatched: 7. In germline, CDR1 is LGHNA, CDR2 YNFKEQ. CDR3 DNA sequence: TGTGCCAGCAGCCAAGATTCTCAGGGGGCAGGTGGCTACACCTTC. Encoded protein: CASSQDSQGAGGYTF.

This clone has a handful of counts. This chain connects TRBV5-6 to TRBJ1-6, with a weak D call TRBD1 (5 bases). The CDR3 has 16 amino acids. With 0 bases removed from V and 7 bases from J, the gap between germline ends came to 14 bases. CDR1 and CDR2 (germline): SGHDT, YYEEEE. The CDR3 coding sequence is TGTGCCAGCAGCTTGGTTTCGGTTCAGGGAAATTCACCCCTCCACTTT. It codes for CASSLVSVQGNSPLHF.

The genes are TRBV28 and TRBJ2-7; D is undetermined. This CDR3 contains 17 residues. The germline V gene has CDR1 MDHEN and CDR2 SYDVKM. The germline V and J ends were trimmed by 2 bases and 2 bases, with 19 bases remaining between them. The CDR3 DNA is TGTGCCAGCAGTTTAAGCGTCTCTAGAGAGCTCCCCTACGAGCAGTACTTC. Amino acids: CASSLSVSRELPYEQYF. The whole variable domain, remainder taken from reference TRBV28 and TRBJ2-7, is DVKVTQSSRYLVKRTGEKVFLECVQDMDHENMFWYRQDPGLGLRLIYFSYDVKMKEKGDIPEGYSVSREKKERFSLILESASTNQTSMYLCASSLSVSRELPYEQYFGPGTRLTVT.

This chain connects TRBV6-5 to TRBJ1-4, with a tentative D call TRBD1 (5 bases). Trimming took off 0 bases at V and 5 bases at J, with 7 bases between the two ends. This CDR3 has 14 amino acids. Germline V gives CDR1 MNHEY, CDR2 SVGAGI. CDR3 in amino acids: CASSYSTVNEKLFF. DNA of the CDR3: TGTGCCAGCAGTTACTCGACAGTGAATGAAAAACTGTTTTTT.

V is TRBV10-3 and J is TRBJ2-6, with TRBD1 identical over 9 bases. This CDR3 region has 20 residues. J gave up 0 bases and V 0 bases, and 9 bases lay outside the gene matches. Germline V gene sequence: CDR1 ENHRY, CDR2 SYGVKD. In nucleotides, the CDR3 is TGTGCCATCAGTGAGTCAGGGACAGGGCAATCGGTCTCTGGGGCCAACGTCCTGACTTTC. This translates into CAISESGTGQSVSGANVLTF.

The V call is TRBV7-9, the J call TRBJ1-4; perhaps TRBD1 as D (5 bases). Germline values: CDR1 SEHNR, CDR2 FQNEAQ (reference sequence). Trimming took off 5 bases at V and 3 bases at J, with 16 bases between the two ends. This CDR3 has 16 amino acids. Written as DNA, the CDR3 is TGTGCCAGCAGCCAACTGACGACAGATCCTAATGAAAAACTGTTTTTT. This sequence encodes CASSQLTTDPNEKLFF.

A word on this clone: The sample holds other DNA sequences that translate to the same CDR3. The chain has TRBV4-2 and TRBJ2-3; possible D gene TRBD1, 6 bases. Per the germline V gene, CDR1 is LGHNA and CDR2 is YNFKEQ. This CDR3 contains 15 residues. Deletions cut 0 bases from V and 3 bases from J, with 10 bases between. CDR3 coding DNA: TGTGCCAGCAGCCAAGATAATAGGGGGACAGATACGCAGTATTTT. This sequence encodes CASSQDNRGTDTQYF.